The following is a T cell receptor (beta chain) sequence with its context. The data stem from a study of blood T cell repertoires in COVID-19. Study-level background: Samples taken during acute and convalescent COVID-19 were collected in the United States, Italy and Spain. Nucleic acid was either cDNA or gDNA, and it came from T cells, B-cell-depleted T cells, or PBMCs.

Original data processing: The authors estimated nucleated cell counts from reference gene primer amplification. The repertoire was sequenced with immunoSEQ multiplex PCR; TCRdb's copy has only in-frame clones and lacks some. That table furnishes V, J and clone size, whereas the DNA furnished D and trimming. The repertoire holds 30,000 to 35,000 clones, about 90% seen once, with about 9.4% in the top ten. Germline CDR1 MDHEN, CDR2 SYDVKM. Trimming removed 7 bases from V and 8 bases from J, with 9 bases in between. The CDR3 length is 11 residues. Sequencing was carried out using peripheral blood. This chain uses TRBV28 with TRBJ2-1, with a tentative D call TRBD1 (5 bases). The source is a man older than 75 with active COVID-19. The CDR3 region is CASTGFDEQFF. The CDR3 nucleotides read TGTGCCAGCACAGGGTTTGATGAGCAGTTCTTC.